The rows below give T cell receptor beta chains drawn from one sample of a study of blood T cell repertoires in COVID-19. Measured with immunoSEQ multiplex PCR; TCRdb has only the in-frame clones, and not every one. Of about 400,000 clones in the sample, more than 75% are singletons; the top ten hold approximately 9.3%. Sequencing used PBMCs or T cells enriched from blood (not recorded which). The receptors come from a woman aged 45-59 years who had recovered from COVID-19. Both conserved end residues are part of each CDR3. The D gene is left open where the match is weak. Clone sizes are given selectively: once, few, many, or a class where the clone is expanded.

J: TRBJ1-1; D: .; size: .; V: TRBV4-1; DNA: TGCGCCAGCCGGACAGTCGAAGGCACTGAAGCTTTCTTT; CDR3: CASRTVEGTEAFF
J: TRBJ1-1; D: .; size: .; V: TRBV7-9; DNA: TGTGCCAGCAGCTTAGTAGGGAGGGGCACTGAAGCTTTCTTT; CDR3: CASSLVGRGTEAFF
J: TRBJ2-4; D: .; size: .; V: TRBV11-2; DNA: TGTGCCAGCAGCTCGGGACACGGGAGGCGGTACTTC; CDR3: CASSSGHGRRYF
J: TRBJ1-2; D: TRBD1; size: .; V: TRBV7-2; DNA: TGTGCCAGCAGCATCGGACAGGGCTATGGCTACACCTTC; CDR3: CASSIGQGYGYTF
J: TRBJ2-7; D: .; size: few; V: TRBV4-1; DNA: TGCGCCAGCAGCCAAGATTTACCCACAGCCCCGAACTTC; CDR3: CASSQDLPTAPNF
J: TRBJ1-4; D: TRBD1; size: .; V: TRBV7-2; DNA: TGTGCCAGCAGCTCCCTGGGACAGGGGGCTTACGGAGAAAAACTGTTTTTT; CDR3: CASSSLGQGAYGEKLFF
J: TRBJ2-3; D: .; size: .; V: TRBV7-6; DNA: TGTGCCAGCAGCGAGGCAGGGGAGTCGGATACGCAGTATTTT; CDR3: CASSEAGESDTQYF
J: TRBJ2-5; D: TRBD1; size: .; V: TRBV5-1; DNA: TGCGCCAGCAGCCTACAGGGGTACCAAGAGACCCAGTACTTC; CDR3: CASSLQGYQETQYF
J: TRBJ2-3; D: TRBD2; size: .; V: TRBV18; DNA: TGTGCCAGCTCTCCCCGGACTAGCGGCCCAGATACGCAGTATTTT; CDR3: CASSPRTSGPDTQYF
J: TRBJ1-1; D: TRBD1; size: .; V: TRBV7-2; DNA: TGTGCCAGCAGCGAGGACAGGTGGAACACTGAAGCTTTCTTT; CDR3: CASSEDRWNTEAFF
J: TRBJ2-7; D: .; size: .; V: TRBV7-2; DNA: TGTGCCAGCAGCTTAGCGGGGGGGGGCTTCTACGAGCAGTACTTC; CDR3: CASSLAGGGFYEQYF
J: TRBJ1-2; D: TRBD1; size: .; V: TRBV28; DNA: TGTGCCAGCAGCGGGACAGACGAACGCTATGGCTACACCTTC; CDR3: CASSGTDERYGYTF
J: TRBJ2-2; D: TRBD1; size: .; V: TRBV7-3; DNA: TGTGCCAGCGGAACCCAAGGGGACAGGGGGCCCACCGGGGAGCTGTTTTTT; CDR3: CASGTQGDRGPTGELFF
J: TRBJ2-7; D: TRBD1; size: .; V: TRBV2; DNA: TGTGCCAGAACACAGGGGAACGAGCAGTACTTC; CDR3: CARTQGNEQYF
J: TRBJ1-2; D: .; size: .; V: TRBV4-2; DNA: TGTGCCAGCAGCCAAGAAGTATCGGGTATCACGGGCTACACCTTC; CDR3: CASSQEVSGITGYTF
J: TRBJ2-7; D: TRBD1; size: .; V: TRBV6-8; DNA: TGTGCCAGCAGAAGGACAGGGGCCTACGAGCAGTACTTC; CDR3: CASRRTGAYEQYF